The entry below describes one T cell receptor beta chain. The antigen remains unidentified. At cycle 4 day 1, cycle 7 day 1, and baseline, blood was sampled. The table came from immunoSEQ multiplex PCR; TCRdb's copy has only in-frame clones and leaves some out. The table has about 73,000 clones, 88% seen once. The ends were cut back, 6 bases at V and 8 bases at J, with 19 bases in the middle. In germline, CDR1 is MNHEY, CDR2 SVGAGI. This CDR3 has 14 amino acids. The entry originates in a study of OX40 agonist ivuxolimab in advanced cancers. Study overall: Participants averaged about 60 years of age (range about 23 to 79) and were approximately 81% male.

Study-level results: The CD4+ and CD8+ T cells in the blood had expanded clonally by week 6 at 0.1 to 3.0 mg/kg.

The TCR was taken from an adult with an advanced solid tumor such as melanoma, head and neck, liver or kidney cancer. The chain employs TRBV6-5 and TRBJ1-2; unclear D gene. The sample consisted of CD4+ or CD8+ T cells sorted from blood, taken in a trial of the OX40 agonist ivuxolimab. CDR3 sequence: CASRLDGRTGGYTF. CDR3 DNA sequence: TGTGCCAGCAGATTGGACGGCAGGACGGGCGGCTACACCTTC.